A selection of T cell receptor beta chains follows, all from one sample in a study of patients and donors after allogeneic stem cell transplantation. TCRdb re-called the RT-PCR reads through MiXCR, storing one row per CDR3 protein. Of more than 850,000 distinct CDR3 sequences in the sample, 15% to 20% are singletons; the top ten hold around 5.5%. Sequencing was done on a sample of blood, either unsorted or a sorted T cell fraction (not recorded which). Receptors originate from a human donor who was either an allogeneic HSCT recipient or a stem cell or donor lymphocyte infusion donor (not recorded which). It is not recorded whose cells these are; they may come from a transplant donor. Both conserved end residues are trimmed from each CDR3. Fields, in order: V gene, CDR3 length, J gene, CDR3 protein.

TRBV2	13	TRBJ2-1	ASSESLGRRTEQF
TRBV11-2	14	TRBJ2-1	ASSFRLAGKENEQF
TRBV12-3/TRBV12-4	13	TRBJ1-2	ASSPSRPDGKGYT
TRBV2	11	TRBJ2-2	ASGGTYTGELF
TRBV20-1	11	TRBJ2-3	SARAGGGDTQY
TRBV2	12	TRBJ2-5	ASSVEREWETQY
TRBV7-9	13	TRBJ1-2	ASSLDLLEGSGYT
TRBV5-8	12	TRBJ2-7	ASETGVPSYEQY
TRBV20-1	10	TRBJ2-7	SAEGQSYEQY
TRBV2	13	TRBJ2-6	ASTTGVSGANVLT
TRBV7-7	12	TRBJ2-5	ASSLGVREETQY
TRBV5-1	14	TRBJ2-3	ASSLVPGAGTDTQY
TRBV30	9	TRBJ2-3	AWSRSDTQY
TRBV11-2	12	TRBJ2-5	ASSLGTSQETQY
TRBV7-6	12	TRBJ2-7	ASSLSGASYEQY
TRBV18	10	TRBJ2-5	ASSPFGETQY
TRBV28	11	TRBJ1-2	ASSSGKLYGYT
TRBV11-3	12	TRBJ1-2	ASSFNTAVGGYT
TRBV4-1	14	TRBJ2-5	ASSQVVGLTQETQY
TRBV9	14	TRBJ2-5	ASSVGGRGGQETQY
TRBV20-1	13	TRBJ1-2	SARGDGQSLYGYT
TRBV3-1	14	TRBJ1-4	ASSPVETTTNEKLF
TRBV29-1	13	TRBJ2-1	SAPWGGSSYNEQF
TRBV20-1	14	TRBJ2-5	SARGTLAGGQATQY
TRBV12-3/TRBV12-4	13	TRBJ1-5	ASSRIHPSNQPQH
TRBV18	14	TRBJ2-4	ASSPKTGTAGNIQY
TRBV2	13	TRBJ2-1	ASRVTSGRYNEQF
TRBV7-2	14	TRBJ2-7	ASSLDGDASSYEQY
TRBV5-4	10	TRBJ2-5	ASSGGEETQY
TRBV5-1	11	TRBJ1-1	ASSLTTNTEAF
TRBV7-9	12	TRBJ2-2	AGSLESRAGELF
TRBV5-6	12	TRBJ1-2	ASSSDDSLPGYT
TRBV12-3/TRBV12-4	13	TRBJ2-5	ASSFGVAGQETQY
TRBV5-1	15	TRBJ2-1	ASSLPLETTSYNEQF
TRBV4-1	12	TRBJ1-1	ASSHLSGTLGAF
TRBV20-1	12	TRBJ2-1	SAGTSGGYNEQF
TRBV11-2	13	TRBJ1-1	ASSPSALMNTEAF
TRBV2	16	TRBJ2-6	ASSGPSGGLSGANVLT
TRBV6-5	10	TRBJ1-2	ACKGVAYGYT
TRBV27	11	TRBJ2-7	ASRPGQAGEQY
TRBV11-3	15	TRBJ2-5	ASSSPPGGGSQETQY
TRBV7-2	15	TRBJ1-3	ASSHSGTRSSGNTIY
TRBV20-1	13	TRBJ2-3	SASPTGRSTDTQY
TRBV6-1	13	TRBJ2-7	ASSSEGPAVYEQY
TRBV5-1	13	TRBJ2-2	ASSLGRTNTGELF
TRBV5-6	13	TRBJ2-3	ASSFVPGGTDTQY
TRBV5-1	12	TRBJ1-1	ASSSRSLNTEAF
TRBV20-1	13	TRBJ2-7	SAPLAGLAGGEQY
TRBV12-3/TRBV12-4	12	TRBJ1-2	ASSTGTGRSGYT
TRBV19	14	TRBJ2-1	ASIPGGGRAYNEQF
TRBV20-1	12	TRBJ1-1	SAKRQGVNTEAF
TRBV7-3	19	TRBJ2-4	ASSLTFRLAGGRKAKNIQY
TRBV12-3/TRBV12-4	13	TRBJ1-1	ASSLGDQANTEAF
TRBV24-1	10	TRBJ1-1	ATSDPQGEAF
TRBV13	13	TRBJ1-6	ASSFGTGGARPLH
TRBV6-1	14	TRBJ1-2	ASSPPGQGLQRGYT
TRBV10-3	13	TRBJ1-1	AISSTGQKNTEAF
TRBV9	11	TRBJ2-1	ASGALGYNEQF
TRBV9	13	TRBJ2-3	ASSPLGGGRDTQY
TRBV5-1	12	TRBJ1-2	ASSLRDSQQGYT